This T cell receptor beta chain came from a study of T cell responses to AZD1222 COVID-19 vaccine. Whole-study results and caveats: Nearly half of spike-specific TCRs reportedly target unmutated variant regions.

The germline CDR1 and CDR2 sequences are MNHEY and SVGAGI. This CDR3 has 15 residues. V trimming: 6 bases; J trimming: 5 bases; junction bases outside the gene matches: 8. Concerning this clone: Its specificity is unknown.

Measured with immunoSEQ multiplex PCR; TCRdb has only the in-frame clones, and not every one. The sample has some 75,000 clones, 70% to 90% seen once. The sequencing here drew on peripheral blood, taken on day 0 of AZD1222 vaccination. The TCR originated in an adult in good health. This chain links TRBV6-5 with TRBJ1-5, with 9 bases matching TRBD1. The CDR3 sequence: CASRTGQGPYQPQHF. The CDR3 bases are TGTGCCAGCAGGACCGGACAGGGGCCCTATCAGCCCCAGCATTTT.